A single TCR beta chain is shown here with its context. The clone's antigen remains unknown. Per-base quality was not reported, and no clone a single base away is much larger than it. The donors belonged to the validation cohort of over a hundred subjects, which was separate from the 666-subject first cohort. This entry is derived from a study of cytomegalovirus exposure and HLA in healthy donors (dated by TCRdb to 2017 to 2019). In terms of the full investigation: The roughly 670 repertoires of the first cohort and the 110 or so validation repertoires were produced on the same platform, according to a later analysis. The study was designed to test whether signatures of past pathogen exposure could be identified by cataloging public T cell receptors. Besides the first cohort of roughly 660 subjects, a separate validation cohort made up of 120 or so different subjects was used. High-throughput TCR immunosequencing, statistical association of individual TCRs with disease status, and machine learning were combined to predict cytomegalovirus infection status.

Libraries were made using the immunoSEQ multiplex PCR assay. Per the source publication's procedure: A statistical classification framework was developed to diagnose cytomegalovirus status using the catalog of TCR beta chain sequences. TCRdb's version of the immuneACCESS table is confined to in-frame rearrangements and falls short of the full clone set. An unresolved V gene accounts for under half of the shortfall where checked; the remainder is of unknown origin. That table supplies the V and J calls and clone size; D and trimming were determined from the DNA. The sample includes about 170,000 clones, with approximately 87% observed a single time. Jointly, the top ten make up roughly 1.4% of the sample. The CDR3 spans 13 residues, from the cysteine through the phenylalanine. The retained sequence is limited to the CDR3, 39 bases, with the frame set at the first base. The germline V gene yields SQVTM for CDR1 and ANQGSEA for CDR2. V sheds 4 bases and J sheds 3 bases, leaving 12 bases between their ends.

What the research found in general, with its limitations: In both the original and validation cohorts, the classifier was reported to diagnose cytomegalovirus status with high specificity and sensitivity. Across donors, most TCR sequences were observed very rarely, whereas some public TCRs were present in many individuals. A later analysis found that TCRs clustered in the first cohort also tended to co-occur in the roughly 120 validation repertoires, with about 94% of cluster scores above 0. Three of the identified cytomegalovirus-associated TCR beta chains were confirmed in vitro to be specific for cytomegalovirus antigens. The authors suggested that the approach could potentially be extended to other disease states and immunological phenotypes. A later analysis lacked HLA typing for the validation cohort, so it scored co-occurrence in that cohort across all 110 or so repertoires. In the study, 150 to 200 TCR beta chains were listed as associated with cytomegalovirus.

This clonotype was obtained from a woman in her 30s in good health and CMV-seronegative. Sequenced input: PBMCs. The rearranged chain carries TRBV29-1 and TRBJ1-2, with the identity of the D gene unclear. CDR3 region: CSVARPLDYGYTF. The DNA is TGCAGCGTTGCCAGGCCCCTTGACTATGGCTACACCTTC.